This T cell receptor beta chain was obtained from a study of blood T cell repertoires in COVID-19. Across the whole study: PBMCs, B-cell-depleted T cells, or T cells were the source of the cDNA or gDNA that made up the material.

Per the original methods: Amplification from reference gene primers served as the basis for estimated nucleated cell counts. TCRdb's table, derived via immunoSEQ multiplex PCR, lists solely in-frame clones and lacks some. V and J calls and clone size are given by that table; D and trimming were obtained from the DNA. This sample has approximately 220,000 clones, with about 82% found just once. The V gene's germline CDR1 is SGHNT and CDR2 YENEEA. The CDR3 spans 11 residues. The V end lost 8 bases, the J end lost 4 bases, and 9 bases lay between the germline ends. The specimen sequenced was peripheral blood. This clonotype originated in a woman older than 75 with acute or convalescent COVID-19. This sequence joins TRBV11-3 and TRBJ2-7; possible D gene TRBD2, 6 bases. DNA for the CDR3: TGTGCCAGCTCCGGGGGTTACGAGCAGTACTTC. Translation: CASSGGYEQYF. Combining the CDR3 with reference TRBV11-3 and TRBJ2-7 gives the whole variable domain EAGVVQSPRYKIIEKKQPVAFWCNPISGHNTLYWYLQNLGQGPELLIRYENEEAVDDSQLPKDRFSAERLKGVDSTLKIQPAELGDSAVYLCASSGGYEQYFGPGTRLTVT.